The rows below give T cell receptor beta chains drawn from one sample of a study of shared clonotypes between healthy human individuals. Libraries were prepared by immunoSEQ multiplex PCR; TCRdb keeps only in-frame clonotypes and omits some of them. Of approximately 98,000 clones in the sample, about 70% were seen once. Sequencing used memory CD8+ T cells sorted from blood. The receptors were gathered from a woman in her thirties in good health. The CDR3 runs from the conserved cysteine through the conserved F or W. Each record gives: clone size, J gene, V gene, D gene, CDR3 protein, CDR3 DNA. A D gene is named only where the DNA matches it firmly. Size tells how often a clone was seen (once, few, many) or the class of an expanded clone, and some rows leave it out.

clone_size: .; j_call: TRBJ2-1; v_call: TRBV25-1; d_call: .; cdr3_aa: CASRGFNNEQFF; cdr3_nt: TGTGCCAGCAGGGGTTTTAACAATGAGCAGTTCTTC
clone_size: .; j_call: TRBJ2-3; v_call: TRBV27; d_call: .; cdr3_aa: CASSLYPPGSGSTDTQYF; cdr3_nt: TGTGCCAGCAGTTTATATCCCCCGGGTAGCGGAAGCACAGATACGCAGTATTTT
clone_size: .; j_call: TRBJ2-3; v_call: TRBV7-7; d_call: .; cdr3_aa: CASSLSRDPTDTQYF; cdr3_nt: TGTGCCAGCAGCTTATCGCGGGATCCCACAGATACGCAGTATTTT
clone_size: .; j_call: TRBJ1-5; v_call: TRBV7-9; d_call: .; cdr3_aa: CASSFDPHGGDHQPQHF; cdr3_nt: TGTGCCAGCAGCTTCGATCCCCACGGGGGTGATCATCAGCCCCAGCATTTT
clone_size: medium-sized; j_call: TRBJ2-7; v_call: TRBV7-6; d_call: .; cdr3_aa: CASSFDDSTYEQYF; cdr3_nt: TGTGCCAGCAGCTTCGACGACAGCACCTACGAGCAGTACTTC
clone_size: .; j_call: TRBJ1-5; v_call: TRBV28; d_call: TRBD1; cdr3_aa: CASSFRGQGVYQPQHF; cdr3_nt: TGTGCCAGCAGTTTCCGGGGACAGGGAGTTTATCAGCCCCAGCATTTT
clone_size: .; j_call: TRBJ2-7; v_call: TRBV7-2; d_call: TRBD2; cdr3_aa: CASSSSHAGEENEQYF; cdr3_nt: TGTGCCAGCAGCTCCTCTCATGCGGGAGAGGAAAACGAGCAGTACTTC
clone_size: .; j_call: TRBJ2-1; v_call: TRBV25-1; d_call: .; cdr3_aa: CASSEDVGEQFF; cdr3_nt: TGTGCCAGCAGTGAAGATGTGGGTGAGCAGTTCTTC
clone_size: .; j_call: TRBJ2-5; v_call: TRBV25-1; d_call: .; cdr3_aa: CASRGEETQYF; cdr3_nt: TGTGCCAGCAGGGGCGAAGAGACCCAGTACTTC
clone_size: .; j_call: TRBJ2-5; v_call: TRBV13; d_call: TRBD1; cdr3_aa: CASSFDTGGLEQYF; cdr3_nt: TGTGCCAGCAGCTTTGATACAGGGGGCTTAGAGCAGTACTTC
clone_size: .; j_call: TRBJ2-7; v_call: TRBV5-1; d_call: .; cdr3_aa: CASSEAGGRTRDDEQYF; cdr3_nt: TGCGCCAGCAGCGAAGCAGGGGGCCGGACTAGGGACGACGAGCAGTACTTC
clone_size: few; j_call: TRBJ2-2; v_call: TRBV4-1; d_call: .; cdr3_aa: CASSQAGIGVGELFF; cdr3_nt: TGCGCCAGCAGCCAAGCCGGGATCGGGGTCGGGGAGCTGTTTTTT
clone_size: .; j_call: TRBJ1-5; v_call: TRBV18; d_call: .; cdr3_aa: CASSDPGGGSNQPQHF; cdr3_nt: TGTGCCAGCTCAGACCCGGGAGGAGGCAGCAATCAGCCCCAGCATTTT
clone_size: .; j_call: TRBJ2-1; v_call: TRBV5-1; d_call: .; cdr3_aa: CASSPDNEQFF; cdr3_nt: TGCGCCAGCAGCCCGGACAATGAGCAGTTCTTC
clone_size: once; j_call: TRBJ2-7; v_call: TRBV19; d_call: TRBD1; cdr3_aa: CASSSYGTETYEQYF; cdr3_nt: TGTGCCAGTAGTTCCTACGGGACAGAAACCTACGAGCAGTACTTC
clone_size: .; j_call: TRBJ2-5; v_call: TRBV11-2; d_call: TRBD1; cdr3_aa: CASSWAEGTGGWETQYF; cdr3_nt: TGTGCCAGCAGCTGGGCCGAAGGGACAGGGGGTTGGGAGACCCAGTACTTC
clone_size: .; j_call: TRBJ2-7; v_call: TRBV4-1; d_call: .; cdr3_aa: CASSLLTSSYEQYF; cdr3_nt: TGCGCCAGCAGCCTATTGACTAGCTCCTACGAGCAGTACTTC
clone_size: .; j_call: TRBJ2-1; v_call: TRBV9; d_call: TRBD2; cdr3_aa: CASSATSGLYNEQFF; cdr3_nt: TGTGCCAGCAGCGCGACTAGCGGGCTATACAATGAGCAGTTCTTC
clone_size: .; j_call: TRBJ1-4; v_call: TRBV15; d_call: .; cdr3_aa: CATSRDRGKAEKLFF; cdr3_nt: TGTGCCACCAGCAGAGATCGGGGGAAGGCTGAAAAACTGTTTTTT
clone_size: .; j_call: TRBJ2-1; v_call: TRBV7-9; d_call: TRBD2; cdr3_aa: CASSPSRASGLAEQFF; cdr3_nt: TGTGCCAGCAGCCCCTCCCGGGCTAGCGGGCTAGCCGAGCAGTTCTTC
clone_size: .; j_call: TRBJ2-1; v_call: TRBV6-4; d_call: TRBD2; cdr3_aa: CATSDLGEGQGNEQFF; cdr3_nt: TGTGCCACCAGTGATTTGGGGGAGGGCCAGGGCAATGAGCAGTTCTTC
clone_size: .; j_call: TRBJ1-1; v_call: TRBV29-1; d_call: .; cdr3_aa: CSVEVATPNTEAFF; cdr3_nt: TGCAGCGTTGAAGTTGCGACACCGAACACTGAAGCTTTCTTT
clone_size: .; j_call: TRBJ2-5; v_call: TRBV6-1; d_call: .; cdr3_aa: CASSESFESETQYF; cdr3_nt: TGTGCCAGCAGTGAGTCCTTCGAGAGTGAGACCCAGTACTTC
clone_size: .; j_call: TRBJ1-1; v_call: TRBV19; d_call: .; cdr3_aa: CASSIDSGQRAEAFF; cdr3_nt: TGTGCCAGTAGTATAGATTCGGGTCAGAGGGCTGAAGCTTTCTTT
clone_size: many; j_call: TRBJ2-3; v_call: TRBV6-1; d_call: TRBD2; cdr3_aa: CASSEGEGGPDTQYF; cdr3_nt: TGTGCCAGCAGTGAAGGTGAGGGAGGGCCAGATACGCAGTATTTT
clone_size: .; j_call: TRBJ2-7; v_call: TRBV5-4; d_call: .; cdr3_aa: CASSPAPTLGYGEQYF; cdr3_nt: TGTGCCAGCAGCCCCGCGCCAACCCTGGGGTATGGCGAGCAGTACTTC
clone_size: .; j_call: TRBJ2-1; v_call: TRBV11-3; d_call: .; cdr3_aa: CASSLEGDNYNEQFF; cdr3_nt: TGTGCCAGCAGCTTAGAGGGGGACAACTACAATGAGCAGTTCTTC
clone_size: .; j_call: TRBJ2-7; v_call: TRBV10-3; d_call: TRBD1; cdr3_aa: CAISQGGSYEQYF; cdr3_nt: TGTGCCATCAGCCAAGGGGGCAGTTACGAGCAGTACTTC
clone_size: few; j_call: TRBJ2-7; v_call: TRBV18; d_call: .; cdr3_aa: CASSPMAGRNSEQYF; cdr3_nt: TGTGCCAGCTCACCGATGGCAGGGAGGAATAGCGAGCAGTACTTC
clone_size: .; j_call: TRBJ2-7; v_call: TRBV7-2; d_call: .; cdr3_aa: CASSFGSRIYEQYF; cdr3_nt: TGTGCCAGCAGCTTTGGTAGCAGGATCTACGAGCAGTACTTC
clone_size: many; j_call: TRBJ2-7; v_call: TRBV7-2; d_call: .; cdr3_aa: CASSLVTGGYEQYF; cdr3_nt: TGTGCCAGCAGCTTAGTGACAGGAGGCTACGAGCAGTACTTC
clone_size: many; j_call: TRBJ2-1; v_call: TRBV27; d_call: TRBD2; cdr3_aa: CASRKLAVQFF; cdr3_nt: TGTGCCAGCAGAAAACTAGCGGTGCAGTTCTTC
clone_size: .; j_call: TRBJ1-4; v_call: TRBV19; d_call: .; cdr3_aa: CASSGRSNEKLFF; cdr3_nt: TGTGCCAGCTCCGGACGGTCTAATGAAAAACTGTTTTTT
clone_size: few; j_call: TRBJ1-1; v_call: TRBV7-9; d_call: .; cdr3_aa: CASRNDGPYTEAFF; cdr3_nt: TGTGCCAGCAGAAATGACGGGCCGTACACTGAAGCTTTCTTT
clone_size: .; j_call: TRBJ2-3; v_call: TRBV27; d_call: TRBD2; cdr3_aa: CASSPYSSGSPDTQYF; cdr3_nt: TGTGCCAGCAGTCCCTATTCTAGCGGGAGCCCAGATACGCAGTATTTT
clone_size: .; j_call: TRBJ1-5; v_call: TRBV28; d_call: .; cdr3_aa: CASSLIRRVASNQPQHF; cdr3_nt: TGTGCCAGCAGTTTAATCAGAAGGGTGGCGAGCAATCAGCCCCAGCATTTT
clone_size: .; j_call: TRBJ2-7; v_call: TRBV21-1; d_call: .; cdr3_aa: CASSTTNTHEQYF; cdr3_nt: TGTGCCAGCAGCACGACCAATACACACGAGCAGTACTTC
clone_size: few; j_call: TRBJ2-5; v_call: TRBV10-3; d_call: TRBD2; cdr3_aa: CAISAGLAGGHQETQYF; cdr3_nt: TGTGCCATCAGCGCGGGACTAGCGGGAGGTCACCAAGAGACCCAGTACTTC
clone_size: .; j_call: TRBJ2-7; v_call: TRBV30; d_call: TRBD2; cdr3_aa: CAWSTGLAGYEQYF; cdr3_nt: TGTGCCTGGAGTACGGGACTAGCGGGTTACGAGCAGTACTTC
clone_size: .; j_call: TRBJ2-5; v_call: TRBV19; d_call: TRBD2; cdr3_aa: CASSLVREGYETQYF; cdr3_nt: TGTGCCAGTAGTCTCGTGCGGGAGGGATATGAGACCCAGTACTTC
clone_size: .; j_call: TRBJ1-5; v_call: TRBV7-9; d_call: TRBD1; cdr3_aa: CASSQADRGTLPAQPQHF; cdr3_nt: TGTGCCAGCAGCCAAGCGGACAGGGGAACACTGCCAGCTCAGCCCCAGCATTTT